The sequence of this T cell receptor beta chain was determined in a study of T cells in Graves' hyperthyroidism and ophthalmopathy. Study information: Pretreatment peripheral blood was obtained at initial diagnosis.

Germline CDR1 and CDR2: LNHDA and SQIVND (reference sequence). The J segment lost 0 bases and the V segment lost 10 bases, leaving 8 bases of the junction unmatched. There are 14 residues in the CDR3. Exclusion of a patient resulted from uncontrolled infection, other autoimmune disease, pregnancy or lactation. Amplification of TCR beta CDR3 regions was performed using RNA transcripts as template. The TCR CDR3 was amplified in a first-round RT-PCR using the HTBI primer set. Each CDR3 protein gets one entry after TCRdb re-called the multiplex PCR reads with MiXCR. The repertoire holds fewer than 450,000 distinct CDR3 sequences, about 14% seen once, with over 25% in the top ten.

The receptor comes from a middle-aged man with Graves' ophthalmopathy. The chain recombines TRBV19 with TRBJ1-1, with 7 bases fitting TRBD1. Sequencing input: blood. For the CDR3, the DNA is TGTGCCACCACCCGGACAGGAATGAACACTGAAGCTTTCTTT. The encoded protein is CATTRTGMNTEAFF.